This T cell receptor beta chain was recovered during a study of T-cell memory formation after mild COVID-19. General study results and limits: Memory from before infection featured some responding clones, which suggests cross-reactive memory joined. Contracting clones, day 15 to 85, had balanced CD4/CD8, and later expanders favored CD4+.

The CDR3 consists of 15 residues. V dropped 5 bases and J dropped 2 bases, with 10 bases sitting between them. The germline gives CDR1 SGHTA, CDR2 FQGNSA. Researchers used 5'RACE with constant-segment primers to make TCR alpha and TCR beta cDNA libraries that carry sample barcodes and UMIs. TCRdb fed the 5' RACE reads into MiXCR, producing one record per CDR3 protein. The table shows 150,000 to 200,000 distinct CDR3 sequences, with roughly 10% occurring only once. Note on this clonotype: Its antigen is as yet unknown.

The sample was PBMCs or a T cell subset sorted from them (not recorded which). The sequence was collected from a man in his late teens or twenties who had mild COVID-19 (a few samples of this study predate the infection). Cell type and time point are not known. V is TRBV7-2 and J is TRBJ1-6; D remains unclear. Written as DNA, the CDR3 is TGTGCCAGCAGCGAGGTACAGACCTATAATTCACCCCTCCACTTT. It yields the protein CASSEVQTYNSPLHF. Complete variable domain (other parts from reference TRBV7-2 and TRBJ1-6): GAGVSQSPSNKVTEKGKDVELRCDPISGHTALYWYRQSLGQGLEFLIYFQGNSAPDKSGLPSDRFSAERTGGSVSTLTIQRTQQEDSAVYLCASSEVQTYNSPLHFGNGTRLTVT.